This T cell receptor beta chain derives from a study of read filtering for tumor transcriptome and immune sequencing. This library used approximately 390 ng RNA and molecular barcoded adaptors spanning alpha/delta and beta/gamma chains. Via MiXCR, TCRdb re-called the reads, giving one row per CDR3 protein. Of 50,000 to 65,000 distinct CDR3 sequences listed, about 12% are singletons. The CDR3 length is 12 residues. V shed 7 bases, J shed 5 bases, and the junction held 5 bases outside the gene matches. Germline V gene lookup returns CDR1 SQVTM and CDR2 ANQGSEA. This clonotype showed up many times. The sample comprised a population of CD138-negative cells sorted from bone marrow. The chain has TRBV29-1 and TRBJ2-1, with 7 bases lining up with TRBD2. This receptor was identified in a donor aged 40 or older with multiple myeloma. This CDR3 reads CSASLADNEQFF. The CDR3 DNA is TGCAGCGCCTCCCTAGCGGACAATGAGCAGTTCTTC.